This record concerns one T cell receptor (beta chain) sequence. Its antigen is as yet unknown. As for the donors, each was a healthy bone marrow donor. 60 Vbeta and 13 Jbeta primers were used in PCR. The method was immunoSEQ multiplex PCR; TCRdb's version includes in-frame clones alone and lacks a portion of them. This sample yields more than 140,000 clones, of which 50% to 75% are seen a single time; under 3% belongs to the top ten. Deletions cut 4 bases from V and 3 bases from J, with 14 bases between. This CDR3 is 14 amino acids long. Germline V gene lookup returns CDR1 SGHNT and CDR2 YYREEE (reference sequence). The data originate from a study of cytomegalovirus exposure and HLA in healthy donors. Findings of the study overall: No immune exposure information besides CMV serostatus was available. The study recorded more than 150 TCR beta chains that were cytomegalovirus-associated.

This rearrangement joins TRBV5-4 to TRBJ2-7, with TRBD1 as a possible D gene (5 bases). The material sequenced was PBMCs. This receptor was identified in a woman in her 30s in good health and CMV-seropositive. The DNA of the CDR3 is TGTGCCAGCAGCAGGAGTGCGGACAACTACGAGCAGTACTTC. Amino acid sequence: CASSRSADNYEQYF.